The sequence of this T cell receptor beta chain was determined in a study of T cells in Graves' hyperthyroidism and ophthalmopathy. As for the study in general: Staff took peripheral blood when the initial diagnosis was made, before any treatment began.

Regions amplified from RNA transcripts were the TCR beta CDR3 regions. With the HTBI primer set, the TCR CDR3 went through a first round of RT-PCR. MiXCR, applied by TCRdb to the multiplex PCR reads, yields one record per CDR3 protein. The sample records a few hundred thousand distinct CDR3 sequences, under 25% being singletons. Germline V lookup: CDR1 SGHAT, CDR2 FQNNGV. The length of the CDR3 is 14 residues. The V end was cut by 1 base, the J end by 0 bases, with 7 bases between. Graves' hyperthyroidism was deemed stable absent ophthalmopathy progression within 18 months. Newly diagnosed hyperthyroidism, duration under 2 months, in patients aged 18 to 65. Diagnostic assessment was based on clinical symptoms, serum thyroxine and TRAb, thyroid ultrasound and orbital computed tomography.

The chain uses TRBV11-2 and TRBJ2-7, with D unresolved. Sequencing input: blood. The TCR comes from a man younger than 35 with Graves' hyperthyroidism. The CDR3, as DNA: TGTGCCAGCAGCTTAGCGTACAGCTCCTACGAGCAGTACTTC. Translation: CASSLAYSSYEQYF.